The 4 T cell receptor beta chains presented below share a single source sample, sequenced in a study of long-term antiretroviral therapy in people with HIV. Running of the v3.0 immunoSEQ assay took place at survey level. Clones were sequenced by immunoSEQ multiplex PCR, and TCRdb holds only the in-frame ones, with some missing. The sample has tens of thousands of clones; 88% are singletons. The sample was unsorted PBMCs, taken 2.3 years after starting antiretroviral therapy. Every receptor here comes from a man aged 60 to 75 with HIV.

V gene TRBV29-1 combines with J gene TRBJ1-1; possible D gene TRBD1, 5 bases. Trimming shortened V by 4 bases and J by 11 bases, and 17 bases separated the two germline ends. Germline CDR1 SQVTM, CDR2 ANQGSEA. The CDR3 runs 12 residues. CDR3: CSVGQDIVSAFF. The CDR3 bases are TGCAGCGTTGGTCAGGACATCGTCTCGGCTTTCTTT.

This clone was recorded a few times. J is TRBJ1-5 and V is TRBV7-3; no definite D call. V lost 0 bases, J lost 5 bases, and 5 bases lay in between. The CDR3 covers 13 residues. Germline assignment: CDR1 SGHTA and CDR2 FQGTGA. The CDR3 DNA is TGTGCCAGCAGCTTAACGCGAGATCAGCCCCAGCATTTT. It yields the protein CASSLTRDQPQHF. The complete variable domain, with remaining parts taken from reference TRBV7-3 and TRBJ1-5, reads GAGVSQTPSNKVTEKGKYVELRCDPISGHTALYWYRQSLGQGPEFLIYFQGTGAADDSGLPNDRFFAVRPEGSVSTLKIQRTERGDSAVYLCASSLTRDQPQHFGDGTRLSIL.

J is TRBJ1-1 and V is TRBV30, with D perhaps matching TRBD1 (5 bases). Trimming removed 0 bases at V and 2 bases at J, with 10 bases between. Germline V lookup: CDR1 GTSNPN, CDR2 SVGIG (reference sequence). This CDR3 comprises 14 residues. CDR3 in DNA: TGTGCCTGGAGTGTCGTAGGGGTTAACACTGAAGCTTTCTTT. Translation gives CAWSVVGVNTEAFF.

The chain recombines TRBV6-6 with TRBJ1-5; unclear D gene. The CDR3 spans 15 residues. V was trimmed by 4 bases and J by 3 bases, leaving 13 bases between them. CDR1 MNHNY and CDR2 SVGAGI come from the germline V gene (reference sequence). The chain's CDR3 is CASSSYNDPNQPQHF. CDR3 nucleotide sequence: TGTGCCAGCAGTTCCTACAATGATCCCAATCAGCCCCAGCATTTT.